The 24 T cell receptor beta chains below were found in one sample sequenced in a study of molecular identifiers for immune sequencing clone quantification. TCRdb ran MiXCR on the PCR reads and lists one entry per CDR3 protein. The sample records over 50,000 distinct CDR3 sequences, about a third being singletons. The sample consisted of naive CD8+ T cells from blood, with Jurkat cell RNA spiked in. Subset reported: FACS-sorted CD8+CD4-CCR7+CD45RA+ naive T cells. The source is a human donor in good health. Some libraries in this study had Jurkat cell RNA spiked in.

In this sample, this clonotype turned up a few times. The J gene is TRBJ2-1, the V gene TRBV29-1; D is ambiguous. This CDR3 comprises 10 residues. The germline V gene has CDR1 SQVTM and CDR2 ANQGSEA. Trimming cost V 6 bases and J 8 bases, with 8 bases left between them. This CDR3 reads CSVLSDEQFF. For the CDR3, the DNA is TGCAGCGTACTAAGTGATGAGCAGTTCTTC.

Comment on this clonotype: A much larger clone lies a single base off, so this may be a read error. This sequence joins TRBV28 and TRBJ1-5, with unresolved D. The length of the CDR3 is 14 residues. The V gene lost 10 bases and the J gene lost 6 bases, with 19 bases spanning the gap. CDR1 and CDR2 from the germline V gene are MDHEN and SYDVKM. This CDR3 is CATQVRFLTQPQHF. DNA for the CDR3: TGTGCCACTCAGGTTAGGTTCCTCACTCAGCCCCAGCATTTT.

V and J are TRBV6-2 or TRBV6-3 and TRBJ2-6; D not resolved. CDR3 length: 14 residues. Trimming pared 10 bases from V and 1 base from J, leaving 11 bases between. The germline CDR1 and CDR2 sequences are MNHEY and SVGEGT. The CDR3 bases are TGTGCCACCCAAGATGGATCTGGGGCCAACGTCCTGACTTTC. Translation gives CATQDGSGANVLTF.

The chain is built from TRBV4-1 and TRBJ2-3; 11 bases align to TRBD2. The trim removed 5 bases at V and 2 bases at J, leaving 3 bases unmatched. The CDR3 totals 15 residues. The germline CDR1 and CDR2 sequences are MGHRA and YSYEKL. CDR3 coding DNA: TGCGCCAGCAGCGCGGGACTAGCGGACACAGATACGCAGTATTTT. It translates to CASSAGLADTDTQYF.

This clonotype turned up a few times. The chain recombines TRBV4-1 with TRBJ2-2; D ambiguous. Trimming removed 4 bases from V and 6 bases from J, with 9 bases in between. There are 13 residues in the CDR3. Germline V gives CDR1 MGHRA, CDR2 YSYEKL. This CDR3 is CASSLYNAGELFF. Here the CDR3 DNA reads TGCGCCAGCAGCCTATACAACGCCGGGGAGCTGTTTTTT.

In regard to this clonotype: The missing conserved phenylalanine or tryptophan at the end of this CDR3 makes a read error likely. It is unclear where the CDR3 begins or ends on the DNA, so no DNA is shown, and the CDR3 is as TCRdb lists it. V usage is TRBV24-1 and J usage is TRBJ2-1. A total of 14 residues make up the CDR3, ends included. Germline CDR1 reads KGHDR; CDR2 reads SFDVKD. CDR3 loop: CATRRGPQGDEQII.

Turning to this clonotype: No conserved phenylalanine or tryptophan is present at the end of the CDR3, so a read error is the likely explanation. The rearrangement joins TRBV19 to TRBJ2-1; D is ambiguous. Looked up from germline, CDR1 is LNHDA and CDR2 is SQIVND (reference sequence). The CDR3 covers 15 residues. Trimming took 7 bases from V and 4 from J, leaving 17 bases between them. The CDR3 loop reads CASTPTISRYNEQFI. As DNA, the CDR3 is TGTGCCAGTACCCCCACCATAAGCCGATACAATGAGCAGTTCATC.

This clonotype has a handful of counts. The chain is built from TRBV28 and TRBJ2-7; TRBD2 aligns across 8 bases. With 8 bases clipped from V and 3 bases from J, the junction kept 6 bases outside the gene matches. This CDR3 has 13 amino acids. CDR1 is MDHEN and CDR2 is SYDVKM in the germline V gene. The CDR3 coding sequence is TGTGCCAGCGGATCAGCGGGAGTCTACGAGCAGTACTTC. Translation gives CASGSAGVYEQYF.

This clonotype is a singleton in its sample. As the CDR3 is not closed by the conserved phenylalanine or tryptophan, this likely results from a read error. The chain has TRBV7-8 and TRBJ2-7, with D perhaps matching TRBD1 or TRBD2 (5 bases each). The CDR3 loop spans 13 amino acids. V lost 0 bases and J lost 4, with 7 bases in between. Germline loops: CDR1 SGHVS, CDR2 FQNEAQ. CDR3 nucleotides: TGTGCCAGCAGCTTAGCGGGACGGTACGAGCAGTACTCC. Translated, it gives CASSLAGRYEQYS.

The table lists this clonotype with a count of one. A single base separates this from a much larger clone, so it may be a read error. The chain employs TRBV6-2 or TRBV6-3 and TRBJ1-5; no definite D call. CDR3 size: 13 residues. Between the trimmed V and J ends, which lost 7 bases and 6 bases, there was a span of 13 bases. CDR1 is MNHEY and CDR2 is SVGEGT in the germline V gene. The CDR3 protein is CASTTGVSQPQHF. The CDR3 nucleotides read TGTGCCAGCACCACCGGGGTGAGTCAGCCCCAGCATTTT.

The chain combines TRBV15 with TRBJ2-1; D is perhaps TRBD1 or TRBD2 (5 bases each). The CDR3 spans 14 residues. Trimming cost V 9 bases and J 3 bases, with 15 bases left between them. Germline V gene lookup returns CDR1 LNHNV and CDR2 YYDKDF (reference sequence). The CDR3 is CATGVGGFYNEQFF. The CDR3 DNA reads TGTGCCACGGGGGTAGGCGGATTCTACAATGAGCAGTTCTTC.

V and J are TRBV4-1 and TRBJ2-7, with 8 bases that match TRBD1. In germline, CDR1 is MGHRA, CDR2 YSYEKL. With 4 bases clipped from V and 13 bases from J, the junction kept 18 bases outside the gene matches. CDR3 length equals 15 residues. Written as DNA, the CDR3 is TGCGCCAGCAGCCTGGGGACAGGAGTATCCTACAAACAATACTTC. Its translation is CASSLGTGVSYKQYF.

This clonotype was seen just once. This chain uses TRBV7-9 with TRBJ2-3, with no clear D. The CDR3 has 15 amino acids. Germline V CDR1 and CDR2: SEHNR, FQNEAQ (reference sequence). V lost 1 base, J lost 2 bases, and 10 bases lay in between. CDR3 region: CASSLVPETTDTQYF. In DNA form, the CDR3 reads TGTGCCAGCAGCTTAGTGCCGGAGACCACAGATACGCAGTATTTT. The full variable domain, with the rest looked up from reference TRBV7-9 and TRBJ2-3, is DTGVSQNPRHKITKRGQNVTFRCDPISEHNRLYWYRQTLGQGPEFLTYFQNEAQLEKSRLLSDRFSAERPKGSFSTLEIQRTEQGDSAMYLCASSLVPETTDTQYFGPGTRLTVL.

In the case of this clonotype: With a much larger clone just one base away, this may be a read error. No conserved phenylalanine or tryptophan ends this CDR3, so it is likely a read error. The CDR3 protein is CASSSHLTSSGRADEQFI. CDR3 bases: TGTGCCAGCAGCTCCCACCTAACCTCTAGCGGGAGGGCCGATGAGCAGTTCATC. This rearrangement joins TRBV9 to TRBJ2-1, with TRBD2 matching 12 bases. Germline values: CDR1 SGDLS, CDR2 YYNGEE. This CDR3 has 18 amino acids. J gave up 8 bases and V 4 bases, and 16 bases lay outside the gene matches.

A word on this clonotype: With a much larger clone just one base away, this may be a read error. The V call is TRBV4-2, the J call TRBJ2-7; possibly TRBD2 for D (6 bases). The CDR3 runs 14 residues. In germline, CDR1 is LGHNA, CDR2 YNFKEQ. Trimming removed 2 bases from V and 5 bases from J, with 13 bases in between. Here the CDR3 reads CASSQLEGSHEQYF. CDR3 bases: TGTGCCAGCAGCCAACTGGAGGGGTCCCACGAGCAGTACTTC.

About this clonotype itself: This may arise from a read error, as a much more abundant clone is one base away. V is TRBV7-9 and J is TRBJ2-1; TRBD2 matches at 8 bases. Losses at the gene ends were 4 bases for V and 8 bases for J; bases not matched to a gene: 7. The CDR3 sequence is 14 residues long. Germline CDR1 SEHNR, CDR2 FQNEAQ (reference sequence). The DNA for the CDR3 is TGTGCCAGCAGCTGGACTAGCCCGAGGGATGAGCAGTTCTTC. It yields the protein CASSWTSPRDEQFF.

This CDR3 is CASSPGGQEVEQYF. CDR3 nucleotide sequence: TGTGCCAGCAGTCCTGGGGGACAGGAGGTCGAGCAGTACTTC. V gene TRBV12-3 or TRBV12-4 combines with J gene TRBJ2-7, with TRBD1 matching 8 bases. The ends lost 5 bases at V and 6 bases at J; junction bases unmatched: 9. The CDR3 runs 14 residues.

This chain joins TRBV9 and TRBJ1-4; no firm D call. CDR3 length: 12 amino acids. The germline V gene encodes CDR1 SGDLS and CDR2 YYNGEE. The ends were cut back, 3 bases at V and 10 bases at J, with 10 bases in the middle. The CDR3 DNA follows: TGTGCCAGCAGCGAGCCGGAGGGAAAACTGTTTTTT. It is translated as CASSEPEGKLFF.

The chain uses TRBV12-3 or TRBV12-4 and TRBJ2-3; 12 nucleotides agree with TRBD1. After removal of 5 bases from V and 14 bases from J, the junction contained 5 bases not matched to a gene. The CDR3 totals 12 residues. DNA of the CDR3: TGTGCCAGCAGTCCCGGGACAGGGGGCGCGTATTTT. It specifies CASSPGTGGAYF.

This clonotype was counted many times. The chain uses TRBV19 and TRBJ2-1; D unresolved. Deletions cut 3 bases from V and 4 bases from J, with 7 bases between. Germline V gives CDR1 LNHDA, CDR2 SQIVND (reference sequence). CDR3 size: 13 residues. The CDR3 DNA follows: TGTGCCAGTAGTATGGTCCAATACAATGAGCAGTTCTTC. Translation gives CASSMVQYNEQFF.

On this clonotype: A read error is likely, as this CDR3 ends without the conserved phenylalanine or tryptophan. The rearrangement uses TRBV7-2 and TRBJ2-1; 7 bases fit TRBD2. This CDR3 has 15 amino acids. Germline CDR1 reads SGHTA; CDR2 reads FQGNSA. The V and J ends lost 5 bases and 3 bases, in that order; junction bases with no gene match: 7. The CDR3 sequence is CASSPRTSGYNEQFL. CDR3 nucleotides: TGTGCCAGCAGCCCAAGGACTAGTGGCTACAATGAGCAGTTCCTC.

This clonotype appeared a few times. The chain recombines TRBV7-9 with TRBJ1-4; D unresolved. The CDR3 has 16 residues. The germline gives CDR1 SEHNR, CDR2 FQNEAQ (reference sequence). V lost 5 bases to trimming and J lost 6 bases, with 19 bases between them. The DNA of the CDR3 is TGTGCCAGCAGCACCTCCGACGGCAAAGGTTATGAAAAACTGTTTTTT. As protein: CASSTSDGKGYEKLFF.

V gene TRBV4-2 combines with J gene TRBJ1-1, with D maybe TRBD1 (6 bases). Between the trimmed V and J ends, which lost 1 base and 0 bases, there was a span of 15 bases. In germline, CDR1 is LGHNA, CDR2 YNFKEQ. CDR3 length: 17 amino acids. Here the CDR3 DNA reads TGTGCCAGCAGCCAAGGCCTACCCAGGGGAATGAACACTGAAGCTTTCTTT. This encodes CASSQGLPRGMNTEAFF.

This clonotype was observed a handful of times. The rearrangement joins TRBV12-3 or TRBV12-4 to TRBJ2-7; D may be TRBD1 or TRBD2 (5 bases each). This CDR3 contains 15 residues. The V end lost 6 bases, the J end lost 2 bases, and 17 bases lay between the germline ends. The CDR3 loop reads CASRGAGTAAYEQYF. The CDR3 bases are TGTGCCAGCAGAGGAGCCGGGACGGCTGCCTACGAGCAGTACTTC.